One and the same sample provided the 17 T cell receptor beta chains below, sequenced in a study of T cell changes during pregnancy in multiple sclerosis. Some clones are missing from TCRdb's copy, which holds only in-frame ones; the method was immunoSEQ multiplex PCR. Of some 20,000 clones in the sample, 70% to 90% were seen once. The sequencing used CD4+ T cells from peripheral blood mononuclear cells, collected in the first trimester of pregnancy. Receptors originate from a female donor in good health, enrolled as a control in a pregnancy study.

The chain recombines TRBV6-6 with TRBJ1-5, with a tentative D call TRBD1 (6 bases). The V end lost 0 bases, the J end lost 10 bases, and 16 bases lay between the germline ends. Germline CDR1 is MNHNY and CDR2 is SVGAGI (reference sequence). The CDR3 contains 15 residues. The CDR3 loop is CASSYSPGRGGPQHF. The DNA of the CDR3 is TGTGCCAGCAGTTACTCCCCAGGGAGGGGGGGCCCCCAGCATTTT.

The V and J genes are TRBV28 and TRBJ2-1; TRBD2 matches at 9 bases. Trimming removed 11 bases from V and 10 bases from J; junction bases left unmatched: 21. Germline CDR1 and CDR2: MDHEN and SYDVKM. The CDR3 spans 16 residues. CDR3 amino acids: CAGGRPGASGIGEQFF. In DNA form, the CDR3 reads TGTGCCGGCGGAAGGCCGGGGGCTAGCGGGATTGGCGAGCAGTTCTTC.

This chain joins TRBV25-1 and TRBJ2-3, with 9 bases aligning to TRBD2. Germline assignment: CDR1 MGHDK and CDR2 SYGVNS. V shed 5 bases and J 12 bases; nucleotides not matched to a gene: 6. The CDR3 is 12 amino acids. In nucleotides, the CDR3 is TGTGCCAGCAGTACTCTAGCGGGGCGACAGTATTTT. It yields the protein CASSTLAGRQYF.

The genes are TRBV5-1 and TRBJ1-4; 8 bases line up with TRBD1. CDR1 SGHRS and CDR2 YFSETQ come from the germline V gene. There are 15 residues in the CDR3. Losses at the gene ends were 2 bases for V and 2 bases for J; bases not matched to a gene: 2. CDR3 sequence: CASSLTGGTNEKLFF. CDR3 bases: TGCGCCAGCAGCTTAACAGGGGGTACTAATGAAAAACTGTTTTTT.

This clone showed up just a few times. The CDR3 is CAWSVFYPKQGDNTEAFF. The CDR3 coding sequence is TGTGCCTGGAGTGTATTTTACCCGAAACAGGGAGACAACACTGAAGCTTTCTTT. The chain combines TRBV30 with TRBJ1-1, with D tentatively TRBD1 (6 bases). Per the germline V gene, CDR1 is GTSNPN and CDR2 is SVGIG (reference sequence). The CDR3 runs to 18 residues. V was clipped by 0 bases and J by 2 bases, with 22 bases between them.

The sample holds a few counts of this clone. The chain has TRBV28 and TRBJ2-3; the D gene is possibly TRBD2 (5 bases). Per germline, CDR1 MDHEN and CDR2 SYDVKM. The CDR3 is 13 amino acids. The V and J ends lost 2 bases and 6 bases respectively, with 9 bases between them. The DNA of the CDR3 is TGTGCCAGCAGTTTACCCCCGGGGGATACGCAGTATTTT. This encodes CASSLPPGDTQYF.

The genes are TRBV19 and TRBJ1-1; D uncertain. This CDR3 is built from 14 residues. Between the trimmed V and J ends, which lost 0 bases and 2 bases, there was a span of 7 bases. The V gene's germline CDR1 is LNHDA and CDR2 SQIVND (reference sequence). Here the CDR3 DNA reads TGTGCCAGTAGTATAGAGTGGAGTAACACTGAAGCTTTCTTT. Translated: CASSIEWSNTEAFF.

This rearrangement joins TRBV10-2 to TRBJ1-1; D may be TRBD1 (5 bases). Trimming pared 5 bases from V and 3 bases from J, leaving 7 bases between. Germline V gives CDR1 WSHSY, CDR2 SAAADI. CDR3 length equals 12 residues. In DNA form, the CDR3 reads TGCGCCAGCAGTTGGGGGGACACTGAAGCTTTCTTT. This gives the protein CASSWGDTEAFF.

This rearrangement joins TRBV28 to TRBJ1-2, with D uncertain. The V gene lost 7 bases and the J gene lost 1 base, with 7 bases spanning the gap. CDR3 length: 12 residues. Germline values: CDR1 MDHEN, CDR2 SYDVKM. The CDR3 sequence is CASNSYNYGYTF. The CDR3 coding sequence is TGTGCCAGCAACAGCTATAACTATGGCTACACCTTC.

CDR3 sequence reads: CASSFVIDTQYF. The CDR3 coding sequence is TGTGCCAGCAGCTTTGTCATAGATACGCAGTATTTT. The chain combines TRBV7-2 with TRBJ2-3, with unresolved D. Per the germline V gene, CDR1 is SGHTA and CDR2 is FQGNSA. V was shortened by 3 bases and J by 5 bases, with 6 bases between the two germline ends. The CDR3 extends over 12 amino acids.

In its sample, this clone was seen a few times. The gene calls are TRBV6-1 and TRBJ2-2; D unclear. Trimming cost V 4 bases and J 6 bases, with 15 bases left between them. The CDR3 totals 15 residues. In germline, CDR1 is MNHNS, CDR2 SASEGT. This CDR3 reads CASSASLAVPGELFF. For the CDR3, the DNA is TGTGCCAGCAGTGCGAGTCTGGCGGTACCCGGGGAGCTGTTTTTT.

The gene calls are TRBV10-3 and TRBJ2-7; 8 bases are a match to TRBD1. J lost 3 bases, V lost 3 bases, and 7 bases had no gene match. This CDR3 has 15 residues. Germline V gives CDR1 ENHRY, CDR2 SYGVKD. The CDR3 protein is CAISDVRQGIYEQYF. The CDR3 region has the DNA TGTGCCATCAGTGACGTCCGACAGGGGATCTACGAGCAGTACTTC.

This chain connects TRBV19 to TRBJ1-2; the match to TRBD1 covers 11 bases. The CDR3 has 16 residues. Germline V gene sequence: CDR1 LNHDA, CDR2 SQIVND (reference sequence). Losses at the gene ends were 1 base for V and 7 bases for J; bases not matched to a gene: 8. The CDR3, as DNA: TGTGCCAGTAGTATAGGACGGACAGGGGGCGCGCCTGGCTACACCTTC. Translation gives CASSIGRTGGAPGYTF.

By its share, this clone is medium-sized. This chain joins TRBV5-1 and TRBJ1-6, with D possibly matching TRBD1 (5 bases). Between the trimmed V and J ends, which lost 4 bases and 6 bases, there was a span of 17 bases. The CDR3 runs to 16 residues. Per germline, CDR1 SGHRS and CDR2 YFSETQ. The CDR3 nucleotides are TGCGCCAGCAGCGGAGGCGGGGGATTAATTAATTCACCCCTCCACTTT. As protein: CASSGGGGLINSPLHF. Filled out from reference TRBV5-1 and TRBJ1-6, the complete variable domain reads KAGVTQTPRYLIKTRGQQVTLSCSPISGHRSVSWYQQTPGQGLQFLFEYFSETQRNKGNFPGRFSGRQFSNSRSEMNVSTLELGDSALYLCASSGGGGLINSPLHFGNGTRLTVT.

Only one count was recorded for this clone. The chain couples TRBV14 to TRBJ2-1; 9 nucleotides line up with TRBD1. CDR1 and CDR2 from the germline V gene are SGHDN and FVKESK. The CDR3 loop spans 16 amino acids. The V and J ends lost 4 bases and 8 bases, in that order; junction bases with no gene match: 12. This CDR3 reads CASSRGTGKPFDEQFF. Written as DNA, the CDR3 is TGTGCCAGCAGCCGCGGGACAGGGAAACCCTTCGATGAGCAGTTCTTC.

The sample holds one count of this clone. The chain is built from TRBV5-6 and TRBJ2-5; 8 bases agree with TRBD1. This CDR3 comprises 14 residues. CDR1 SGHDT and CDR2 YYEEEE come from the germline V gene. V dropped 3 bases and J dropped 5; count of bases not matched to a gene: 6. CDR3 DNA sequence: TGTGCCAGCAGCTGGACAGGGTGGGAGGAGACCCAGTACTTC. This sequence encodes CASSWTGWEETQYF.

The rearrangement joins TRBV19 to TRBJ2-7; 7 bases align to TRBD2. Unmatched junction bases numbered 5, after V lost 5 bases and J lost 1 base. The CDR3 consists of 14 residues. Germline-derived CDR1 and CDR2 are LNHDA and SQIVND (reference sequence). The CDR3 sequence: CASSPGGRSYEQYF. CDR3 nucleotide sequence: TGTGCCAGTAGTCCGGGCGGGAGATCCTACGAGCAGTACTTC.